This T cell receptor beta chain derives from a study of shared clonotypes between healthy human individuals. Study-level background: Per donor, CD8 memory used one plate, CD8 naive used two, CD4 memory used three and CD4 naive used three. Study-wide points: The diversity represented, both genetic and in exposure history, was limited by few donors. Larger estimated richness was generally recorded for naive subsets relative to memory subsets. The study found lower generation probabilities in non-shared clonotypes than in those shared by all four donors.

Profiling relied on immunoSEQ multiplex PCR, and the TCRdb table lists in-frame clones only, not all of them. Of fewer than 400,000 clones listed, less than 85% are singletons. V lost 7 bases and J lost 4; bases outside the gene matches: 4. Germline values: CDR1 SNHLY, CDR2 FYNNEI. There are 13 residues in the CDR3. At least ten counts were recorded for this clone. As yet, its antigen is unknown. The chain carries TRBV2 and TRBJ1-3; 7 positions agree with TRBD1. The origin of this receptor is a man aged 25-45 years in good health. Sequencing was done on a sample of memory CD4+ T cells sorted from blood. Subset here: CD45RA-negative fraction. The CDR3 DNA reads TGTGCCAGCAAGGGACAGATAGGAAACACCATATATTTT. Encoded protein: CASKGQIGNTIYF.